This T cell receptor (beta chain) was sequenced during a study of cytomegalovirus exposure and HLA in healthy donors. Whole-study findings and limits: It was reported in a later analysis that an Asian-associated ancestry cluster showed fewer N-insertions than the roughly 670-donor mean.

Healthy donors of bone marrow made up the group. The PCR made use of 60 Vbeta and 13 Jbeta primers. Profiling relied on immunoSEQ multiplex PCR, and the TCRdb table lists in-frame clones only, not all of them. The sample yields 100,000 to 150,000 clones, 70% to 80% seen once. With respect to this clone: Its antigen is as yet unknown.

Material for sequencing was PBMCs. The TCR sequence derives from a woman aged 45-65 years in good health and CMV-seronegative.

CDR3 amino acids: CASSLSGNNLETQYF. Written as DNA, the CDR3 is TGTGCCAGCAGCCTTAGCGGAAATAACTTGGAGACCCAGTACTTC. The chain joins TRBV7-2 to TRBJ2-5, with D tentatively TRBD2 (6 bases). Trimming removed 5 bases at V and 5 bases at J, with 18 bases between. The CDR3 covers 15 residues. Germline CDR1 SGHTA, CDR2 FQGNSA.